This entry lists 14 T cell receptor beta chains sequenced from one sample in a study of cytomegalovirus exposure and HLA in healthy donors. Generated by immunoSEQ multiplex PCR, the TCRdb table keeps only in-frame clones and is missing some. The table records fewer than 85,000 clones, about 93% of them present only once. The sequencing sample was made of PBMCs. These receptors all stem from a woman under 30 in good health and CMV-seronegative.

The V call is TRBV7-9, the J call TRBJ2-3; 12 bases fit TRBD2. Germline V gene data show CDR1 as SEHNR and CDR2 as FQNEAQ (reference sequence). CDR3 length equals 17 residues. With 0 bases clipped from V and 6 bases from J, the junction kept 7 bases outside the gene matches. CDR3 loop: CASSLATSSGGADTQYF. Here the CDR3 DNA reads TGTGCCAGCAGCTTAGCGACGTCTAGCGGGGGGGCCGATACGCAGTATTTT.

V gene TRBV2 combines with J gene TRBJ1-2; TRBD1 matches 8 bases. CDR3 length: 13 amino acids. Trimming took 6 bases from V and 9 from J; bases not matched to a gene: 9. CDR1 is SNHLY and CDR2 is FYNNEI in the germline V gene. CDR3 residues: CASRGTGPRSYTF. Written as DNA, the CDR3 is TGTGCCAGCAGGGGGACAGGACCTAGAAGCTACACCTTC. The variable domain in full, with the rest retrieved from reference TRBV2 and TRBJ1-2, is EPEVTQTPSHQVTQMGQEVILRCVPISNHLYFYWYRQILGQKVEFLVSFYNNEISEKSEIFDDQFSVERPDGSNFTLKIRSTKLEDSAMYFCASRGTGPRSYTFGSGTRLTVV.

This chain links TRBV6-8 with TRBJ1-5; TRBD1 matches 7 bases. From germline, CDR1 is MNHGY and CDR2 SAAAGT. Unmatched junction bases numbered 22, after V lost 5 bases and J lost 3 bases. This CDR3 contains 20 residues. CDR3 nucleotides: TGTGCCAGCAGTCAGGGGGAGAATCTGGGGGTGTCTCTTTACAATCAGCCCCAGCATTTT. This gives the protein CASSQGENLGVSLYNQPQHF.

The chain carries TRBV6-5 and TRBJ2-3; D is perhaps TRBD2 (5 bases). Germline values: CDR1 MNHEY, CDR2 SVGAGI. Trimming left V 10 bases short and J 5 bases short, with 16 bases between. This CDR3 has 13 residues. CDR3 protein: CATAPGFKDTQYF. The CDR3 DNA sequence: TGTGCCACCGCGCCGGGGTTTAAAGATACGCAGTATTTT.

The CDR3 sequence is CASSLFSDNEQFF. Here the CDR3 DNA reads TGTGCCAGCAGCTTATTTTCAGACAATGAGCAGTTCTTC. The chain combines TRBV7-9 with TRBJ2-1; D not resolved. Trimming took off 2 bases at V and 5 bases at J, with 7 bases between the two ends. The CDR3 runs to 13 residues. Per germline, CDR1 SEHNR and CDR2 FQNEAQ (reference sequence). Variable domain in full (rest from reference TRBV7-9 and TRBJ2-1): DTGVSQNPRHKITKRGQNVTFRCDPISEHNRLYWYRQTLGQGPEFLTYFQNEAQLEKSRLLSDRFSAERPKGSFSTLEIQRTEQGDSAMYLCASSLFSDNEQFFGPGTRLTVL.

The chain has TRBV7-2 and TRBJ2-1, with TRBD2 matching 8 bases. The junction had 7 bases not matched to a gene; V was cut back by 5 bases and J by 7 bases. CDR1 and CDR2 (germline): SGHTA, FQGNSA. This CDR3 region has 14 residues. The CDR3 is CASSPRGAQNEQFF. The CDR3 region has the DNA TGTGCCAGCAGCCCGCGGGGGGCCCAAAATGAGCAGTTCTTC.

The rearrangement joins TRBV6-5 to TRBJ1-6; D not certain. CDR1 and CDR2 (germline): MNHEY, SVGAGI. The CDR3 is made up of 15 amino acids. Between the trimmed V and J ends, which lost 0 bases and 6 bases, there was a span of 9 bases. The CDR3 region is CASSYSAVANSPLHF. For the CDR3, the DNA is TGTGCCAGCAGTTACTCGGCTGTTGCTAATTCACCCCTCCACTTT.

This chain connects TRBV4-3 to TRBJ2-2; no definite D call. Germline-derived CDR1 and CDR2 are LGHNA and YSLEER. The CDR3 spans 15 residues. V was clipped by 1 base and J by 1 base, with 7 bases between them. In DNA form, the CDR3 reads TGCGCCAGCAGCCAAGGGCGGTTGAACACCGGGGAGCTGTTTTTT. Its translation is CASSQGRLNTGELFF.

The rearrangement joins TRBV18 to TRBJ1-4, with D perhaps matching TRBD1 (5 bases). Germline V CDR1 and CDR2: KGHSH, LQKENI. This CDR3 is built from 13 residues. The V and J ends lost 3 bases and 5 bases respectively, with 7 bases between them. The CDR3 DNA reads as TGTGCCAGCTCACCTTCAGGGAATGAAAAACTGTTTTTT. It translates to CASSPSGNEKLFF.

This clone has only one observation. DNA for the CDR3: TGCAGTGCCAATAAGGGAGGGGAAGCTTTCTTT. It translates to CSANKGGEAFF. This chain uses TRBV20-1 with TRBJ1-1; unclear D gene. Germline assignment: CDR1 DFQATT and CDR2 SNEGSKA (reference sequence). Trimming removed 6 bases at V and 8 bases at J, with 13 bases between. The CDR3 length is 11 residues.

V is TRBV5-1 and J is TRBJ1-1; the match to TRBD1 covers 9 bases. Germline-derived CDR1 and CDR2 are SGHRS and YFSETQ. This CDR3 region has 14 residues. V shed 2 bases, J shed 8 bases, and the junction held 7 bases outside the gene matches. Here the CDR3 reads CASSFSTGGLEAFF. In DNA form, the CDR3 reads TGCGCCAGCAGCTTTTCCACAGGGGGCTTGGAAGCTTTCTTT.

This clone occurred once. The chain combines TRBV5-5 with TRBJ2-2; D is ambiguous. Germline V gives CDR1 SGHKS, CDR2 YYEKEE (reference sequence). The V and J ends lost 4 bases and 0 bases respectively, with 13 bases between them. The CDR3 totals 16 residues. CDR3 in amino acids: CASSPSSGANTGELFF. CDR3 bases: TGTGCCAGCAGCCCTAGTAGTGGCGCGAACACCGGGGAGCTGTTTTTT. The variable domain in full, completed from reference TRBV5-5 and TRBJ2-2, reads DAGVTQSPTHLIKTRGQQVTLRCSPISGHKSVSWYQQVLGQGPQFIFQYYEKEERGRGNFPDRFSARQFPNYSSELNVNALLLGDSALYLCASSPSSGANTGELFFGEGSRLTVL.

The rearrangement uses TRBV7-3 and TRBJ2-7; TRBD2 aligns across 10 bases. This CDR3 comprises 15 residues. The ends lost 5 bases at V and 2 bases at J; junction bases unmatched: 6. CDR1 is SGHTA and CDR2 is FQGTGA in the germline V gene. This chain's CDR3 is CASSPSGGGAYEQYF. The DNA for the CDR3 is TGTGCCAGCAGCCCGAGCGGGGGGGGTGCCTACGAGCAGTACTTC. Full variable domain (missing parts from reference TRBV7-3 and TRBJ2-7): GAGVSQTPSNKVTEKGKYVELRCDPISGHTALYWYRQSLGQGPEFLIYFQGTGAADDSGLPNDRFFAVRPEGSVSTLKIQRTERGDSAVYLCASSPSGGGAYEQYFGPGTRLTVT.

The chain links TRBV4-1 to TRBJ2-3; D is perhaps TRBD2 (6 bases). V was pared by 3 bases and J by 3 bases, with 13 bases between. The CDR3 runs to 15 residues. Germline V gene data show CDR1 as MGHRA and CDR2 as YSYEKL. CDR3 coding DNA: TGCGCCAGCAGCCACCTGGGGCTAGCGACAGATACGCAGTATTTT. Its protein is CASSHLGLATDTQYF.